These T cell receptor beta chains were read from a single sample in a study of blood T cell repertoires in COVID-19. Produced via immunoSEQ multiplex PCR; TCRdb's table is partial and in-frame only. The table lists some 95,000 clones, approximately 91% of them singletons. What was sequenced was peripheral blood. These receptors were collected from a human donor with active COVID-19. The donor label of this sample is uncertain. The CDR3 runs from the conserved cysteine through the conserved F or W. The D gene is left open where the match is weak. Size is stated for part of the rows, as once, few or many counts, or as a class when the clone is expanded.

TRBJ2-5	TRBV24-1	-	-	CATSDGIQGGETQYF	TGTGCCACCAGTGATGGAATACAGGGTGGGGAGACCCAGTACTTC
TRBJ1-2	TRBV6-5	-	-	CASSRADFGDGYTF	TGTGCCAGCAGCCGCGCGGACTTCGGTGATGGCTACACCTTC
TRBJ2-1	TRBV2	TRBD2	-	CATSSGVDNEQFF	TGTGCCACCAGTAGCGGGGTGGACAATGAGCAGTTCTTC
TRBJ1-4	TRBV2	-	-	CASSGRTTGEKLFF	TGTGCCAGCAGTGGGCGGACTACGGGTGAAAAACTGTTTTTT
TRBJ1-6	TRBV4-3	TRBD1	-	CASSQDWDRPNSPLHF	TGCGCCAGCAGCCAAGATTGGGACAGGCCGAATTCACCCCTCCACTTT
TRBJ1-1	TRBV12-2	-	-	CASRFNWFQGEAFF	TGTGCAAGTCGCTTCAATTGGTTCCAGGGGGAAGCTTTCTTT
TRBJ2-3	TRBV24-1	TRBD2	-	CATTGGGSTDTQYF	TGTGCCACCACCGGGGGGGGGAGCACAGATACGCAGTATTTT
TRBJ1-2	TRBV5-5	TRBD1	-	CASSLAKDRGSYTF	TGTGCCAGCAGCTTGGCCAAGGACAGGGGTTCCTACACCTTC
TRBJ1-3	TRBV5-6	-	-	CASSLSATDLWGNTIYF	TGTGCCAGCAGCTTGTCCGCGACAGACCTCTGGGGAAACACCATATATTTT
TRBJ2-2	TRBV5-1	-	-	CASSLGRQITNTGELFF	TGCGCCAGCAGCTTGGGACGACAGATCACGAACACCGGGGAGCTGTTTTTT
TRBJ1-1	TRBV18	TRBD1	-	CASSPGLAGGRDTEAFF	TGTGCCAGCTCACCGGGTCTGGCAGGGGGCAGGGACACTGAAGCTTTCTTT
TRBJ1-5	TRBV7-2	-	-	CASSLNPGQRYQPQHF	TGTGCCAGCAGCTTAAATCCCGGTCAACGATATCAGCCCCAGCATTTT
TRBJ1-6	TRBV10-2	TRBD1	-	CASRGTGGNSPLHF	TGCGCCAGCAGGGGGACAGGGGGAAATTCACCCCTCCACTTT
TRBJ2-7	TRBV2	-	-	CASTIADSYEQYF	TGTGCCAGCACTATAGCGGATTCCTACGAGCAGTACTTC
TRBJ1-4	TRBV11-2	TRBD1	-	CASSNRDRGDEKLFF	TGTGCCAGCAGCAACCGGGACAGGGGGGATGAAAAACTGTTTTTT
TRBJ1-3	TRBV5-6	TRBD1	once	CASSLGGGQNTIYF	TGTGCCAGCAGCTTGGGAGGGGGCCAAAACACCATATATTTT
TRBJ1-5	TRBV24-1	-	-	CATSDPSLSNQPQHF	TGTGCCACCAGTGACCCCTCTTTGAGCAATCAGCCCCAGCATTTT
TRBJ2-7	TRBV28	-	-	CASRIGQTPYEQYF	TGTGCCAGCCGGATAGGACAGACCCCCTACGAGCAGTACTTC
TRBJ1-1	TRBV14	-	-	CASSLASVGTEAFF	TGTGCCAGCAGCCTCGCCTCCGTCGGCACTGAAGCTTTCTTT
TRBJ2-7	TRBV7-8	-	-	CASSLESSTYEQYF	TGTGCCAGCAGCTTAGAAAGTTCAACTTACGAGCAGTACTTC
TRBJ1-2	TRBV6-1	-	-	CASSEDLGANYGYTF	TGTGCCAGCAGTGAAGACCTGGGAGCTAACTATGGCTACACCTTC
TRBJ1-2	TRBV24-1	-	-	CATSVGQNYGYTF	TGTGCCACCAGTGTCGGACAGAACTATGGCTACACCTTC
TRBJ2-5	TRBV5-1	TRBD2	-	CASSRMQRDGRETQYF	TGCGCCAGCAGCCGGATGCAGCGGGACGGTCGGGAGACCCAGTACTTC
TRBJ1-2	TRBV11-2	TRBD1	once	CASSPTGQGNYGYTF	TGTGCCAGCAGCCCGACGGGACAGGGTAACTATGGCTACACCTTC
TRBJ1-3	TRBV7-8	-	-	CASSLDRRGNTIYF	TGTGCCAGCAGCTTAGACAGGAGAGGAAACACCATATATTTT
TRBJ2-7	TRBV5-6	TRBD1	-	CASSPGTASSYEQYF	TGTGCCAGCAGCCCTGGGACAGCGAGCTCCTACGAGCAGTACTTC
TRBJ2-3	TRBV2	-	once	CASSGLDTDTQYF	TGTGCCAGCAGTGGACTAGACACAGATACGCAGTATTTT
TRBJ2-7	TRBV7-2	TRBD2	-	CASSLVAGPSYEQYF	TGTGCCAGCAGCTTAGTAGCGGGGCCCTCCTACGAGCAGTACTTC
TRBJ2-2	TRBV7-9	TRBD2	-	CASSSLAGDTGELFF	TGTGCCAGCAGCTCACTAGCGGGGGACACCGGGGAGCTGTTTTTT
TRBJ2-7	TRBV6-2/TRBV6-3	-	-	CASSTGAYEQYF	TGTGCCAGCAGTACAGGCGCCTACGAGCAGTACTTC
TRBJ2-3	TRBV19	TRBD1	-	CASSLGDRTDTQYF	TGTGCCAGTAGTCTGGGGGACAGGACAGATACGCAGTATTTT
TRBJ1-1	TRBV18	TRBD1	-	CASSPRQGDTEAFF	TGTGCCAGCTCACCAAGACAGGGAGACACTGAAGCTTTCTTT
TRBJ2-3	TRBV6-4	TRBD2	-	CASSAAGGPDTQYF	TGTGCCAGCAGTGCGGCGGGGGGGCCAGATACGCAGTATTTT
TRBJ1-1	TRBV6-1	-	once	CASSEWGGEGNTEAFF	TGTGCCAGCAGTGAATGGGGGGGGGAAGGGAATACTGAAGCTTTCTTT
TRBJ1-6	TRBV5-1	TRBD1	-	CASSLQGQPSAAYNSPLHF	TGCGCCAGCAGCCTCCAGGGACAGCCCTCGGCGGCCTATAATTCACCCCTCCACTTT
TRBJ1-3	TRBV7-2	TRBD1	-	CASSSQGAGRGTIYF	TGTGCCAGCAGCTCACAGGGGGCTGGACGGGGCACCATATATTTT
TRBJ1-2	TRBV7-2	-	-	CASSQAGTLRADGYTF	TGTGCCAGCAGCCAGGCCGGGACTTTACGGGCGGATGGCTACACCTTC
TRBJ2-1	TRBV3-1/TRBV3-2	-	once	CASSQTVTSSYNEQFF	TGTGCCAGCAGCCAGACAGTGACCAGCTCCTACAATGAGCAGTTCTTC
TRBJ1-5	TRBV11-3	TRBD1	-	CASSGQGEESNQPQHF	TGTGCCAGCTCGGGACAGGGTGAGGAAAGCAATCAGCCCCAGCATTTT
TRBJ1-1	TRBV10-1	TRBD1	-	CASSEIQGVTEAFF	TGCGCCAGCAGTGAAATCCAGGGGGTAACTGAAGCTTTCTTT
TRBJ1-6	TRBV5-6	TRBD1	-	CASSAIRDRVTGYNSPLHF	TGTGCCAGCAGTGCAATCCGGGACAGGGTCACCGGATATAATTCACCCCTCCACTTT
TRBJ1-2	TRBV19	TRBD1	-	CASSIGQGYGYTF	TGTGCCAGTAGTATAGGACAGGGGTATGGCTACACCTTC
TRBJ2-7	TRBV7-3	TRBD2	-	CASSLTRLAGSYEQYF	TGTGCCAGCAGCTTAACGAGACTAGCGGGCTCCTACGAGCAGTACTTC
TRBJ1-6	TRBV7-2	-	-	CASSLNRVSPLHF	TGTGCCAGCAGCTTAAACAGGGTCTCACCCCTCCACTTT
TRBJ2-3	TRBV11-3	-	-	CASSLGASTDTQYF	TGTGCCAGCAGCTTGGGGGCGAGCACAGATACGCAGTATTTT
TRBJ2-1	TRBV6-2/TRBV6-3	TRBD2	-	CASSPGAGGAYNEQFF	TGTGCCAGCAGTCCCGGAGCGGGGGGGGCCTACAATGAGCAGTTCTTC
TRBJ2-7	TRBV19	TRBD1	-	CASSRTGSYEQYF	TGTGCCAGTAGTCGGACAGGATCGTACGAGCAGTACTTC
TRBJ2-7	TRBV7-6	TRBD1	-	CASSPQMTGRDYEQYF	TGTGCCAGCAGCCCGCAGATGACAGGGAGAGACTACGAGCAGTACTTC
TRBJ2-7	TRBV4-1	-	-	CASSQDSSRGYEQYF	TGCGCCAGCAGCCAAGATAGCAGCAGGGGCTACGAGCAGTACTTC
TRBJ2-2	TRBV19	-	once	CASSTPGSTGELFF	TGTGCCAGTAGTACCCCAGGGTCCACCGGGGAGCTGTTTTTT
TRBJ1-2	TRBV5-1	TRBD1	-	CASSLGQGVYGYTF	TGCGCCAGCAGCTTGGGACAGGGGGTGTATGGCTACACCTTC
TRBJ2-1	TRBV14	-	-	CASSQELLEPQFF	TGTGCCAGCAGCCAAGAGCTCTTAGAACCCCAGTTCTTC
TRBJ1-2	TRBV7-8	TRBD1	-	CASSLAGQGGRSYTF	TGTGCCAGCAGCTTAGCGGGACAGGGGGGAAGGAGCTACACCTTC